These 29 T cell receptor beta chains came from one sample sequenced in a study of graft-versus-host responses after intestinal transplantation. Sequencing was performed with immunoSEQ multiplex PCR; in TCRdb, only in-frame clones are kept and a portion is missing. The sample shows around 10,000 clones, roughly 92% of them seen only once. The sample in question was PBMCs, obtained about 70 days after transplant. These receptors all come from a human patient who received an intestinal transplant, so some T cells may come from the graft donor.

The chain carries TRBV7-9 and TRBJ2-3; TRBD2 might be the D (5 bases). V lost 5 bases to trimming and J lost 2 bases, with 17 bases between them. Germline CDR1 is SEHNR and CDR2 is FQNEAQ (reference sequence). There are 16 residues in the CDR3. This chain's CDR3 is CASSPRLEAFTDTQYF. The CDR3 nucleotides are TGTGCCAGCAGCCCTAGACTGGAGGCCTTCACAGATACGCAGTATTTT.

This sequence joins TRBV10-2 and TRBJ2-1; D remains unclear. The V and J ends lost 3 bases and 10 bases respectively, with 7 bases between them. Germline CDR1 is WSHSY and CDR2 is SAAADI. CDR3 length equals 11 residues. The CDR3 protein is CASSEQSEQFF. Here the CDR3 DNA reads TGCGCCAGCAGTGAACAGTCCGAGCAGTTCTTC.

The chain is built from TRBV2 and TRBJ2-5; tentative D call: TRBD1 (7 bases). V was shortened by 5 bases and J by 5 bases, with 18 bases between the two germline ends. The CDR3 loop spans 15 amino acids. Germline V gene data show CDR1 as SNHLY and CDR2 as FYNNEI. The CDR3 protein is CASSSARTGGETQYF. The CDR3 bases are TGTGCCAGCAGTTCGGCTCGGACAGGAGGGGAGACCCAGTACTTC.

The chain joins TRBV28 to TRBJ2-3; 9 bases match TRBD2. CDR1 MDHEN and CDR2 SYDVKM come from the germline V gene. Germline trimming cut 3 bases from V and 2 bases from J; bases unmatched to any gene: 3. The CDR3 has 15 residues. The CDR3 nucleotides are TGTGCCAGCAGTTTTCTAGCGGGGCTCACAGATACGCAGTATTTT. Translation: CASSFLAGLTDTQYF.

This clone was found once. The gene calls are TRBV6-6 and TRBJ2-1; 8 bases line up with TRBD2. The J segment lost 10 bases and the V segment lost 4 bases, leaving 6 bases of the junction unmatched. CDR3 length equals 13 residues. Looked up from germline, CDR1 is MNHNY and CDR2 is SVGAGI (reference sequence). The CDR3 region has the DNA TGTGCCAGCAGTTCTAGTGGCGGGAGGGAGCAGTTCTTC. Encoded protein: CASSSSGGREQFF.

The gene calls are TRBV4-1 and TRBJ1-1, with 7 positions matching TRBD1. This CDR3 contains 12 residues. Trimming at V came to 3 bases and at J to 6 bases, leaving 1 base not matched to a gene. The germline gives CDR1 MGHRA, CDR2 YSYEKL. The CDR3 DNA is TGCGCCAGCAGCCACACAGGGGCTGAAGCTTTCTTT. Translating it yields CASSHTGAEAFF.

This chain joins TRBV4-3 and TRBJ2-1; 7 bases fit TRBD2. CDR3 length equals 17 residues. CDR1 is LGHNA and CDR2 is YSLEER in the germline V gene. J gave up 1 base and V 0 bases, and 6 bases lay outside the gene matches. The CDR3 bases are TGCGCCAGCAGCCAAGACTCTTCGGGAGGTTCCTACAATGAGCAGTTCTTC. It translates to CASSQDSSGGSYNEQFF.

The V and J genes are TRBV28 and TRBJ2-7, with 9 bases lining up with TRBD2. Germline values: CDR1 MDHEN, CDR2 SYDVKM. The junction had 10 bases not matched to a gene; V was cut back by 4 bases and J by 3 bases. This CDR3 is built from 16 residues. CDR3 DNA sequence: TGTGCCAGCAGTTCAAGGGCGGGAGGGCCGGGCTACGAGCAGTACTTC. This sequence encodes CASSSRAGGPGYEQYF.

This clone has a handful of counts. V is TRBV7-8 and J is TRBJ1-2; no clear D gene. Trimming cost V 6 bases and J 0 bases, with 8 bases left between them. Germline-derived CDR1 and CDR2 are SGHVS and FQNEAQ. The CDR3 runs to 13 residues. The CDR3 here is CASRPTANYGYTF. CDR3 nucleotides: TGTGCCAGCAGACCCACAGCTAACTATGGCTACACCTTC.

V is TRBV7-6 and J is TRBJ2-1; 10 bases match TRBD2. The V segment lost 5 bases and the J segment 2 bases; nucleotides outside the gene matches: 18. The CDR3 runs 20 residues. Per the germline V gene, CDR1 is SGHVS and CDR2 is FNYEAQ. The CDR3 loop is CASSPSLSSGSSLPYNEQFF. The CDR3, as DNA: TGTGCCAGCAGCCCGAGCCTTTCTAGCGGGAGTTCTCTTCCCTACAATGAGCAGTTCTTC.

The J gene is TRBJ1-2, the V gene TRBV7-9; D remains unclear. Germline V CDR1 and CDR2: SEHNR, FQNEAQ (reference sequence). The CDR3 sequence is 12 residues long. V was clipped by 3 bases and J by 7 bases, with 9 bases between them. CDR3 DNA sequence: TGTGCCAGCAGCTTCCCACGGGGTGGCTACACCTTC. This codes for CASSFPRGGYTF. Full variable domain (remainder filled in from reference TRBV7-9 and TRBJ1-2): DTGVSQNPRHKITKRGQNVTFRCDPISEHNRLYWYRQTLGQGPEFLTYFQNEAQLEKSRLLSDRFSAERPKGSFSTLEIQRTEQGDSAMYLCASSFPRGGYTFGSGTRLTVV.

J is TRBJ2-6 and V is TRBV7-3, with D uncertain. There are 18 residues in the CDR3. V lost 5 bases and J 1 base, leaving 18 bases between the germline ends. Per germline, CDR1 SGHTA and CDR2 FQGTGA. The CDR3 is CASSEYGRSRSGANVLTF. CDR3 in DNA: TGTGCCAGCAGCGAATATGGGCGGTCTAGGTCTGGGGCCAACGTCCTGACTTTC.

The CDR3 nucleotides are TGTGCCAGCAGTGATGAGAGGAAGACCCAGTACTTC. It translates to CASSDERKTQYF. The gene calls are TRBV2 and TRBJ2-5; the D is unclear. The germline V gene has CDR1 SNHLY and CDR2 FYNNEI. CDR3 length: 12 amino acids. V shed 3 bases and J shed 6 bases, with 8 bases lying between them.

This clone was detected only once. The CDR3 loop is CASGDGLAGELFF. CDR3 sequence (DNA): TGTGCCAGCGGCGACGGTTTAGCCGGGGAGCTGTTTTTT. The chain is built from TRBV9 and TRBJ2-2; D ambiguous. The ends were cut back, 7 bases at V and 6 bases at J, with 13 bases in the middle. Germline V CDR1 and CDR2: SGDLS, YYNGEE. The CDR3 loop spans 13 amino acids.

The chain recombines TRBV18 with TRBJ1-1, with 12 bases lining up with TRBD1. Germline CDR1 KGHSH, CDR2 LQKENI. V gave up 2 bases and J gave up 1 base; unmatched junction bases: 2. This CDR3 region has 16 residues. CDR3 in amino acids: CASSPRDRGRNTEAFF. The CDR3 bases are TGTGCCAGCTCACCAAGGGACAGGGGGCGGAACACTGAAGCTTTCTTT.

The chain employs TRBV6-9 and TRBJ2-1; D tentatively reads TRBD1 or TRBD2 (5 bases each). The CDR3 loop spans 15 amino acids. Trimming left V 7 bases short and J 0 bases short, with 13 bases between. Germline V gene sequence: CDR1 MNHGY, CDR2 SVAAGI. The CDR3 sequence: CASKLRESSYNEQFF. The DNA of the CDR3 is TGTGCCAGCAAACTCAGGGAGAGCTCCTACAATGAGCAGTTCTTC.

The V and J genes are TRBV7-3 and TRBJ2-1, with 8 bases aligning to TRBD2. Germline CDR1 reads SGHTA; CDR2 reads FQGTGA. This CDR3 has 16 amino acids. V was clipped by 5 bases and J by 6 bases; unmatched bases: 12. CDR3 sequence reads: CASSPKPGLVGNEQFF. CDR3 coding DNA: TGTGCCAGCAGCCCGAAACCGGGACTAGTGGGCAATGAGCAGTTCTTC.

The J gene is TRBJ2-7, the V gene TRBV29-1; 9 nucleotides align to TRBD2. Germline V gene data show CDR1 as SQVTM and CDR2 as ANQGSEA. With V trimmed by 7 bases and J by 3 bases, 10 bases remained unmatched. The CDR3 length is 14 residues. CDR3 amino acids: CSAAGGREGYEQYF. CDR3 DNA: TGCAGCGCCGCTGGAGGGCGGGAGGGCTACGAGCAGTACTTC.

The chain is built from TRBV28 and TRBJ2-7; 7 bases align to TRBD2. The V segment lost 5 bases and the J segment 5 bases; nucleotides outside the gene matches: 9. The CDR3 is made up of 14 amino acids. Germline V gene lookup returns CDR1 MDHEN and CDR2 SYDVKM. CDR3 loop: CASSLLTRGDEQYF. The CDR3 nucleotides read TGTGCCAGCAGTCTACTAACTCGGGGGGACGAGCAGTACTTC.

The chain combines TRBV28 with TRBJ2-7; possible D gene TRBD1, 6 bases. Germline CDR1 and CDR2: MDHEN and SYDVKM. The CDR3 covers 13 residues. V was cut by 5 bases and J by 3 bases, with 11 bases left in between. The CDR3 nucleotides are TGTGCCAGCAGTCCTCCGGACAGCTACGAGCAGTACTTC. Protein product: CASSPPDSYEQYF.

This CDR3 is CASSFPGTSVVGEQFF. CDR3 DNA sequence: TGTGCCAGCAGCTTCCCCGGGACTAGCGTGGTAGGGGAGCAGTTCTTC. V usage is TRBV7-9 and J usage is TRBJ2-1, with 10 bases fitting TRBD2. Germline V lookup: CDR1 SEHNR, CDR2 FQNEAQ (reference sequence). J lost 10 bases, V lost 3 bases, and 12 bases had no gene match. The CDR3 is 16 amino acids.

The CDR3: CASSPRTGAYEQYF. The DNA for the CDR3 is TGCGCCAGCAGCCCTCGGACGGGAGCCTACGAGCAGTACTTC. The V and J genes are TRBV4-1 and TRBJ2-7; TRBD2 might be the D (6 bases). This CDR3 is built from 14 residues. Per the germline V gene, CDR1 is MGHRA and CDR2 is YSYEKL. With 4 bases removed from V and 2 bases from J, the gap between germline ends came to 12 bases.

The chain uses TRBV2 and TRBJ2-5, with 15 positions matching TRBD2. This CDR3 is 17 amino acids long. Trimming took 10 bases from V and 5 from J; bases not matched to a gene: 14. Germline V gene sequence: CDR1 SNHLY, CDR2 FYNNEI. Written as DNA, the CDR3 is TGTGCCATCAGAAGCACCGGGACTAGCGGGAGGTTGGAGACCCAGTACTTC. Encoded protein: CAIRSTGTSGRLETQYF.

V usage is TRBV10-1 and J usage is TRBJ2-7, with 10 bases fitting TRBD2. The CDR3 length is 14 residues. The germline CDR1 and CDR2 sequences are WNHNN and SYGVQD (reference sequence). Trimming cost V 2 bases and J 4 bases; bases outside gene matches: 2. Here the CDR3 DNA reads TGCGCCAGCAGTGAGGCTAGCGGGAGTTACGAGCAGTACTTC. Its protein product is CASSEASGSYEQYF.

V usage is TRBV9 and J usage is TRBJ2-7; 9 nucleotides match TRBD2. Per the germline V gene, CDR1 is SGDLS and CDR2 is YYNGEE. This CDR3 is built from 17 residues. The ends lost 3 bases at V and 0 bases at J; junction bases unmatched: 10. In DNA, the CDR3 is TGTGCCAGCAGCGAGGGGGCGATAGCGGGAGCCTCCTACGAGCAGTACTTC. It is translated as CASSEGAIAGASYEQYF.

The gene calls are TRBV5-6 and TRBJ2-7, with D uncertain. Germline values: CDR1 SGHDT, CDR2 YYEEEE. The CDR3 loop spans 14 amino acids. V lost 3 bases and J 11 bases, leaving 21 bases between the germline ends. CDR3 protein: CASSWPGRHLCEYF. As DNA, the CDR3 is TGTGCCAGCAGCTGGCCGGGCAGGCACCTCTGTGAGTACTTC.

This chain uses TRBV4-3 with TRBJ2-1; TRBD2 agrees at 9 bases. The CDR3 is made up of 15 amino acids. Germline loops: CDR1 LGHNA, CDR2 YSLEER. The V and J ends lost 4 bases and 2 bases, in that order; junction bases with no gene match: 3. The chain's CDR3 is CASSPSGRTYNEQFF. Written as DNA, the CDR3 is TGCGCCAGCAGCCCGAGCGGGAGGACCTACAATGAGCAGTTCTTC.

The DNA of the CDR3 is TGCGCCAGCAGCCAAGACGGGAGGGGGGGAAATGAAAAACTGTTTTTT. The encoded protein is CASSQDGRGGNEKLFF. V is TRBV4-3 and J is TRBJ1-4; perhaps TRBD1 as D (6 bases). Trimming removed 0 bases at V and 5 bases at J, with 13 bases between. The CDR3 runs to 16 residues. Germline V CDR1 and CDR2: LGHNA, YSLEER.

In DNA, the CDR3 is TGTGCCAGCTCACCGACTTCCGGGACAGGGTTCGATGGGGATAATTCACCCCTCCACTTT. Translating it yields CASSPTSGTGFDGDNSPLHF. The rearrangement joins TRBV18 to TRBJ1-6, with 9 bases matching TRBD1. CDR3 length equals 20 residues. Germline assignment: CDR1 KGHSH and CDR2 LQKENI. The V segment lost 3 bases and the J segment 5 bases; nucleotides outside the gene matches: 17. The whole variable domain, remainder taken from reference TRBV18 and TRBJ1-6, is NAGVMQNPRHLVRRRGQEARLRCSPMKGHSHVYWYRQLPEEGLKFMVYLQKENIIDESGMPKERFSAEFPKEGPSILRIQQVVRGDSAAYFCASSPTSGTGFDGDNSPLHFGNGTRLTVT.